This TCR beta chain emerged from a study of Ad26.COV2.S vaccination and SARS-CoV-2 variants. Overall study: The study gave Ad26.COV2.S intramuscularly, once or twice 56 days apart.

Data came from immunoSEQ multiplex PCR; TCRdb stores just in-frame clones and leaves some out. The table lists about 350,000 clones, 65% to 90% of them singletons. Overall study findings and caveats: Placebo recipients trailed vaccine recipients in spike-specific TCR breadth. Breadth of non-spike TCRs did not differ between vaccinees and placebo recipients.

Regarding treatment: roughly 18 received Ad26.COV2.S at low or high dose, single or two shots; several received placebo; per-sample allocation not given. It was on day 63 after the first vaccine or placebo injection that samples were taken. Within Boston, the person who donated was an adult of 18-55 years. As regards this clone: Its antigen is not identified. Other DNA sequences within the sample encode an identical CDR3.

Germline CDR1 and CDR2: SGHDT and YYEEEE. Trimming left V 0 bases short and J 2 bases short, with 8 bases between. The CDR3 sequence is 14 residues long. The clonotype originates from a person aged 18-65 years who received the Ad26.COV2.S COVID-19 vaccine or a placebo. The genes are TRBV5-6 and TRBJ2-5, with D possibly matching TRBD2 (5 bases). The sequences come from peripheral blood, collected in a trial of Ad26.COV2.S vaccine versus placebo. CDR3 sequence: CASSLDGVQETQYF. The CDR3 DNA sequence: TGTGCCAGCAGCTTGGACGGGGTTCAAGAGACCCAGTACTTC.